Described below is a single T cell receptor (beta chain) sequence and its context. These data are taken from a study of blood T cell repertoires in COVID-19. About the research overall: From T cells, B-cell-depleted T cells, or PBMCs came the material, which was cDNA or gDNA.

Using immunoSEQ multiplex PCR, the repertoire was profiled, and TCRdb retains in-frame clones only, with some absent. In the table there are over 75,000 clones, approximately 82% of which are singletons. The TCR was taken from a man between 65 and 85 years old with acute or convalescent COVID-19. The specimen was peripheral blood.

The CDR3 DNA is TGTGCCAGCAGTTTCTCGGACAGAGATAATTCACCCCTCCACTTT. This encodes CASSFSDRDNSPLHF. The genes are TRBV6-2 or TRBV6-3 and TRBJ1-6; D is perhaps TRBD1 (6 bases). This CDR3 has 15 residues. Trimming removed 4 bases at V and 5 bases at J, with 12 bases between. Germline values: CDR1 MNHEY, CDR2 SVGEGT.